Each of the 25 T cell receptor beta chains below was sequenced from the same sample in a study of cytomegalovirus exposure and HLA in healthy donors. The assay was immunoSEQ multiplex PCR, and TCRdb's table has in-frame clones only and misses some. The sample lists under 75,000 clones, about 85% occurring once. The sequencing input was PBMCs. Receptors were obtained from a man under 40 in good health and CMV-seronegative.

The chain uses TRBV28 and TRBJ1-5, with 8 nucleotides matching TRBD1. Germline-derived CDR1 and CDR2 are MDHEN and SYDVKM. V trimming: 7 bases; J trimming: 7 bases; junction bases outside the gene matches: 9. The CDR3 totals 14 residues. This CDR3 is CASTWGRGRQPQHF. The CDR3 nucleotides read TGTGCCAGCACCTGGGGCAGGGGGCGCCAGCCCCAGCATTTT.

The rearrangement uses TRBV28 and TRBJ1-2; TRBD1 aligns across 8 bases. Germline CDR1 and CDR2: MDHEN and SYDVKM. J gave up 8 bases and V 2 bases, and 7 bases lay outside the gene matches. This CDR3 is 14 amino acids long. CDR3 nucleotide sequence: TGTGCCAGCAGTTTAATGCGGACAGGGCTCGGCTACACCTTC. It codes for CASSLMRTGLGYTF.

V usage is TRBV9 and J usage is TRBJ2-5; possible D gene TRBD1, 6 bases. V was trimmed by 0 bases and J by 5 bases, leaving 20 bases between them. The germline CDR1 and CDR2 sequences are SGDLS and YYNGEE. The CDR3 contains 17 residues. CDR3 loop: CASSVEAGQGIWETQYF. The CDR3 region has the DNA TGTGCCAGCAGCGTAGAGGCTGGGCAGGGGATTTGGGAGACCCAGTACTTC. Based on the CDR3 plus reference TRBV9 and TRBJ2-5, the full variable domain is DSGVTQTPKHLITATGQRVTLRCSPRSGDLSVYWYQQSLDQGLQFLIQYYNGEERAKGNILERFSAQQFPDLHSELNLSSLELGDSALYFCASSVEAGQGIWETQYFGPGTRLLVL.

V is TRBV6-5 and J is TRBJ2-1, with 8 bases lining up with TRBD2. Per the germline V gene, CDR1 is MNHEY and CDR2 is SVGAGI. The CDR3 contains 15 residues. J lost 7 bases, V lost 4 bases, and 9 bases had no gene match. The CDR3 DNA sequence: TGTGCCAGCAGTTCCGTGGCCGGGAGGGCTAATGAGCAGTTCTTC. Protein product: CASSSVAGRANEQFF.

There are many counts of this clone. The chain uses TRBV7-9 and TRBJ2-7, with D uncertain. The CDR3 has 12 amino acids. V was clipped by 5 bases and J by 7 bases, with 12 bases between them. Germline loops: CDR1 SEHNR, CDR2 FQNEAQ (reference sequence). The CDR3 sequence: CASSQWNREQYV. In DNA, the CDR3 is TGTGCCAGCAGCCAATGGAATAGGGAGCAGTACGTC.

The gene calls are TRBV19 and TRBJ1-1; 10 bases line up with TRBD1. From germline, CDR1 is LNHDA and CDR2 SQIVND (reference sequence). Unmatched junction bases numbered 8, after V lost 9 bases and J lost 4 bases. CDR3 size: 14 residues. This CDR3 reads CASNPGQGSTEAFF. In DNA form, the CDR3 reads TGTGCCAGCAACCCGGGACAGGGGTCCACTGAAGCTTTCTTT.

The CDR3 loop is CASSLGHPSGRVRETQYF. As DNA, the CDR3 is TGCGCCAGCAGCTTGGGGCACCCTAGCGGGAGGGTCCGGGAGACCCAGTACTTC. The chain recombines TRBV5-1 with TRBJ2-5; 12 bases are shared with TRBD2. CDR1 SGHRS and CDR2 YFSETQ come from the germline V gene. V dropped 0 bases and J dropped 5; count of bases not matched to a gene: 11. The CDR3 runs to 18 residues.

The CDR3 DNA reads TGTGCCAGCAGCAGAGTACTAGCGGGGGGGCTGTTGTGGCAGTTCTTC. Amino acids: CASSRVLAGGLLWQFF. The chain has TRBV21-1 and TRBJ2-1; no check of the table's D call, TRBD2, against the DNA was made. TRBV21-1 is a documented pseudogene. There are 16 residues in the CDR3.

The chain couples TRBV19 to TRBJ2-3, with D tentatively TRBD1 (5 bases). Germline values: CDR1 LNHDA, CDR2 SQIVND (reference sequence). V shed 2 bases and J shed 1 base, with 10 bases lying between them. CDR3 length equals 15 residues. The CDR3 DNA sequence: TGTGCCAGTAGTATACAGGGCTGGGGCACAGATACGCAGTATTTT. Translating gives CASSIQGWGTDTQYF.

The CDR3 here is CASSLGARGGAGTQYF. DNA of the CDR3: TGTGCCAGCAGTTTGGGGGCGCGGGGGGGTGCTGGTACGCAGTATTTT. V gene TRBV27 combines with J gene TRBJ2-3; 9 positions agree with TRBD2. V lost 3 bases, J lost 8 bases, and 12 bases stayed unmatched. The CDR3 contains 16 residues. CDR1 and CDR2 (germline): MNHEY, SMNVEV (reference sequence).

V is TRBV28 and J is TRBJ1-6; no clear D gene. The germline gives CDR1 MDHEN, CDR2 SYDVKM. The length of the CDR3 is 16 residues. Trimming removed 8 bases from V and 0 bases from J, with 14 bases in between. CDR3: CASPRQAGSYNSPLHF. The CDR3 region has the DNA TGTGCCAGCCCCCGGCAGGCGGGCTCCTATAATTCACCCCTCCACTTT.

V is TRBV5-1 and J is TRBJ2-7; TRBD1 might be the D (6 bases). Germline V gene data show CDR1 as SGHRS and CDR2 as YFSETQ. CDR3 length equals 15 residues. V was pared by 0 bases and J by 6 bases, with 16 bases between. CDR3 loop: CASSLGAGIRGEQYF. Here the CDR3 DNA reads TGCGCCAGCAGCTTGGGTGCCGGGATCAGGGGCGAGCAGTACTTC. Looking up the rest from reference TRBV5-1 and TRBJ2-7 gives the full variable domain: KAGVTQTPRYLIKTRGQQVTLSCSPISGHRSVSWYQQTPGQGLQFLFEYFSETQRNKGNFPGRFSGRQFSNSRSEMNVSTLELGDSALYLCASSLGAGIRGEQYFGPGTRLTVT.

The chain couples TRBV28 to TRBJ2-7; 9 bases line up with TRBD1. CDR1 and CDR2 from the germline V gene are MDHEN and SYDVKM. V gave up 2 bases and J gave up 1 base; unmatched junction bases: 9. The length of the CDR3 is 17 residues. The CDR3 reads CASSLPPGTGISYEQYF. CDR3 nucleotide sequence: TGTGCCAGCAGTTTACCGCCCGGGACAGGGATATCCTACGAGCAGTACTTC. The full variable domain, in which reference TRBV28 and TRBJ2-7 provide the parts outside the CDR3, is DVKVTQSSRYLVKRTGEKVFLECVQDMDHENMFWYRQDPGLGLRLIYFSYDVKMKEKGDIPEGYSVSREKKERFSLILESASTNQTSMYLCASSLPPGTGISYEQYFGPGTRLTVT.

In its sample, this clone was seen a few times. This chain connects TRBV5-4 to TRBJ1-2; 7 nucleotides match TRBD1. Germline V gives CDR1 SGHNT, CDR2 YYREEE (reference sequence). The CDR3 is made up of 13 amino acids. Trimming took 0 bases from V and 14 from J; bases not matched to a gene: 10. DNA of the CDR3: TGTGCCAGCAGCTTGGGGGACAGTGGATCCAAAACCTTC. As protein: CASSLGDSGSKTF. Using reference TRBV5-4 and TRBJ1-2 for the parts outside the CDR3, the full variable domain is ETGVTQSPTHLIKTRGQQVTLRCSSQSGHNTVSWYQQALGQGPQFIFQYYREEENGRGNFPPRFSGLQFPNYSSELNVNALELDDSALYLCASSLGDSGSKTFGSGTRLTVV.

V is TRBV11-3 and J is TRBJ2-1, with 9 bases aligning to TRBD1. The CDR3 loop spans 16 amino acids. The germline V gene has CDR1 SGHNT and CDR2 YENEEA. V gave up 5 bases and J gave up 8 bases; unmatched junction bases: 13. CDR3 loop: CASSENRGRSIYEQFF. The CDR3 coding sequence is TGTGCCAGCAGCGAAAACAGGGGGCGTTCGATCTATGAGCAGTTCTTC.

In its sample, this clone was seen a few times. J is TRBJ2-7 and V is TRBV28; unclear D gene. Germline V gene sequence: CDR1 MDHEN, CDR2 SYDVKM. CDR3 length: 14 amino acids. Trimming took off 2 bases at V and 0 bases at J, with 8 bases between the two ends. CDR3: CASSLPPSSYEQYF. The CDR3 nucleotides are TGTGCCAGCAGTTTACCACCTAGCTCCTACGAGCAGTACTTC.

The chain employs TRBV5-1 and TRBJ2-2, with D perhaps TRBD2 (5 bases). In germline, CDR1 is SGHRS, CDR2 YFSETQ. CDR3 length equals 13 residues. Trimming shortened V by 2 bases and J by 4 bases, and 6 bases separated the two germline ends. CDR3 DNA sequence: TGCGCCAGCAGCTTTGAGGGCACCGGGGAGCTGTTTTTT. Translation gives CASSFEGTGELFF.

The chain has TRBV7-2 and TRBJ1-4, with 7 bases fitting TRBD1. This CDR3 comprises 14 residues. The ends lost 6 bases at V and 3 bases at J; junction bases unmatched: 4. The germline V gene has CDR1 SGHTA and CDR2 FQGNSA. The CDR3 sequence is CASSKTGPNEKLFF. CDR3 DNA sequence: TGTGCCAGCAGTAAGACAGGGCCTAATGAAAAACTGTTTTTT.

DNA of the CDR3: TGTGCCAGCAGCTCCGGGGGGGGAGGGGGACGCGAAAAACTGTTTTTT. Protein product: CASSSGGGGGREKLFF. This chain uses TRBV7-2 with TRBJ1-4; perhaps TRBD1 as D (6 bases). There are 16 residues in the CDR3. V was shortened by 4 bases and J by 8 bases, with 20 bases between the two germline ends. From germline, CDR1 is SGHTA and CDR2 FQGNSA.

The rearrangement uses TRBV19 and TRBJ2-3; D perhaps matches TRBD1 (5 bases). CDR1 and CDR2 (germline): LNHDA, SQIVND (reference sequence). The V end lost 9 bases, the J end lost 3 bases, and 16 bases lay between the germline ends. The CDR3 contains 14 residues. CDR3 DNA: TGTGCCAGCAGCACCATAGGGGTTACAGATACGCAGTATTTT. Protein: CASSTIGVTDTQYF.

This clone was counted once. The CDR3 nucleotides read TGTGCCAGCGCGCCGCCGGCAGGGCGCTATGGCTACACCTTC. Translation gives CASAPPAGRYGYTF. V usage is TRBV6-1 and J usage is TRBJ1-2; TRBD1 is a possible D gene (5 bases). Germline V gene lookup returns CDR1 MNHNS and CDR2 SASEGT. V gave up 8 bases and J gave up 4 bases, with 17 bases separating them. The CDR3 is made up of 14 amino acids.

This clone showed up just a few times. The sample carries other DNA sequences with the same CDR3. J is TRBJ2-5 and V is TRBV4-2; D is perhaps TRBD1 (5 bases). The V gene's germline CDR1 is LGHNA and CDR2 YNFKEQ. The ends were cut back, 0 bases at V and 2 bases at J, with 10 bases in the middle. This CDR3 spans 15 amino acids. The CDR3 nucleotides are TGTGCCAGCAGCCAAGATAGGCCAGGGCAAGAGACCCAGTACTTC. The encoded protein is CASSQDRPGQETQYF.

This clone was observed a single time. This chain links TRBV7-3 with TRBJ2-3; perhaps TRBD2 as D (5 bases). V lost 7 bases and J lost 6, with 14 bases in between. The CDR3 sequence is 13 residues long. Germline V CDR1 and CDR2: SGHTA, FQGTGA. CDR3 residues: CASTFNRGDTQYF. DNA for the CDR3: TGTGCCAGCACCTTTAATCGAGGGGATACGCAGTATTTT.

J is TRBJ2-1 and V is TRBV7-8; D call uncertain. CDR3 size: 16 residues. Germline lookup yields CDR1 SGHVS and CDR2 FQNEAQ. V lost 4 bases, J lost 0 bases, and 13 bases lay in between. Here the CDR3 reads CASSSLGASSYNEQFF. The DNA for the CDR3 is TGTGCCAGCAGCTCTCTAGGAGCGAGCTCCTACAATGAGCAGTTCTTC.

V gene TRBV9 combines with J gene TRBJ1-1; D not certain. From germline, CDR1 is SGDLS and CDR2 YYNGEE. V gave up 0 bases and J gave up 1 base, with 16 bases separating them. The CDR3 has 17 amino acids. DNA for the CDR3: TGTGCCAGCAGCGTAGACCTCTTCCCTACAGAGAACACTGAAGCTTTCTTT. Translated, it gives CASSVDLFPTENTEAFF.